This T cell receptor (beta chain) was identified during a study of blood T cell repertoires in COVID-19. Study-wide background: Both acute and convalescent COVID-19 samples were obtained from the United States, Italy and Spain. T cells, B-cell-depleted T cells, or PBMCs supplied cDNA or gDNA.

The CDR3 is 14 residues long. Germline CDR1 KGHSH, CDR2 LQKENI. Deletions cut 3 bases from V and 8 bases from J, with 14 bases between. Authors' data handling: Reference gene primer amplification gave nucleated cell count estimates. Produced via immunoSEQ multiplex PCR; TCRdb's table is partial and in-frame only. V and J calls plus clone size are reproduced from that table; the DNA served to infer D and trimming. The sample contains some 45,000 clones, around 82% of which appear only once. What was sequenced was peripheral blood. This sequence originates from a woman over 75 with acute or convalescent COVID-19. This sequence joins TRBV18 and TRBJ2-1; D is possibly TRBD1 (6 bases). CDR3 sequence (DNA): TGTGCCAGCTCACCCCGCCTTTACAGGGATGAGCAGTTCTTC. It codes for CASSPRLYRDEQFF.